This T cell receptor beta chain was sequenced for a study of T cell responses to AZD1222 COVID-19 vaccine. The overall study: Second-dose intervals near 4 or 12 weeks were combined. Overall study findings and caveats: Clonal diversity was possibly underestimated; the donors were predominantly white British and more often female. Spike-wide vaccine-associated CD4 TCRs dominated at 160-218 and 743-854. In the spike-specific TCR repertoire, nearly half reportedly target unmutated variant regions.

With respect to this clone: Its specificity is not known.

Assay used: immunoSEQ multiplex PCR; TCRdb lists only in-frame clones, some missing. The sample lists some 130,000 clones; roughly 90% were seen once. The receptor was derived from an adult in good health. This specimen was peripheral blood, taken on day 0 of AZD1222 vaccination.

The CDR3 reads CASSPGGGPKNEQFF. For the CDR3, the DNA is TGTGCCAGCAGTCCCGGCGGGGGGCCTAAAAATGAGCAGTTCTTC. This chain links TRBV7-9 with TRBJ2-1; 8 positions agree with TRBD2. Germline V CDR1 and CDR2: SEHNR, FQNEAQ (reference sequence). This CDR3 region has 15 residues. The trim removed 6 bases at V and 7 bases at J, leaving 11 bases unmatched.